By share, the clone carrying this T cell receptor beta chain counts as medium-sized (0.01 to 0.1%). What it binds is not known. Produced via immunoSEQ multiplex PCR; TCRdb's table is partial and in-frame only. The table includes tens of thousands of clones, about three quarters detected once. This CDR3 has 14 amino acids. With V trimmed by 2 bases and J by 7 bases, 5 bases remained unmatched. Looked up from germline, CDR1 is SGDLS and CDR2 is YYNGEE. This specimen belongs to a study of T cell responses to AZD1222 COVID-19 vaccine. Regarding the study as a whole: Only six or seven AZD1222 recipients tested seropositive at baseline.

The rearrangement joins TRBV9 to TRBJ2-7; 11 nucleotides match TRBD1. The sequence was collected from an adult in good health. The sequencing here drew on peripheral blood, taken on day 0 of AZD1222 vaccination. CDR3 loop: CASSVGQGADEQYF. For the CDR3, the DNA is TGTGCCAGCAGCGTCGGACAGGGGGCGGATGAGCAGTACTTC.